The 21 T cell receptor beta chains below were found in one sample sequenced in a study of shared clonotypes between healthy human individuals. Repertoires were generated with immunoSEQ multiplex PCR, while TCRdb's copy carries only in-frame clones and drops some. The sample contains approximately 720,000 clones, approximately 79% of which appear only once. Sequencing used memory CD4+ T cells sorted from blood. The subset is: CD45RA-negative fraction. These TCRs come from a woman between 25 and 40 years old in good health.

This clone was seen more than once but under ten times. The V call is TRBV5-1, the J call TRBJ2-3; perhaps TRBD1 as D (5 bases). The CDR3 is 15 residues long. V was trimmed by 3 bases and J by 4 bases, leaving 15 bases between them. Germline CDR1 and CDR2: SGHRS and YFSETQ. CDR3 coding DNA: TGCGCCAGCAGCTGGGATCCAGGGTCCCCAGATACGCAGTATTTT. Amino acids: CASSWDPGSPDTQYF.

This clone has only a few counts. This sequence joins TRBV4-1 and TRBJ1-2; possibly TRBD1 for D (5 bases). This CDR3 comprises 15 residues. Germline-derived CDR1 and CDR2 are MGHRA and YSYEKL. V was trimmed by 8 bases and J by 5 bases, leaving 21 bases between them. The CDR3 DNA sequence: TGCGCCAGCCAGCTTTCGCGGGGGACCTTTTATGGCTACACCTTC. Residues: CASQLSRGTFYGYTF.

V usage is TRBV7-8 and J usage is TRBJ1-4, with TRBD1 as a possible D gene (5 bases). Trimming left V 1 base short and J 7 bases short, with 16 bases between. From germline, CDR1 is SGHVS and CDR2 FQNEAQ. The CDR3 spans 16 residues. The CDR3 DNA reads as TGTGCCAGCAGCTTAGGACATAGGGGTGGTGGTGAAAAACTGTTTTTT. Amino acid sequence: CASSLGHRGGGEKLFF.

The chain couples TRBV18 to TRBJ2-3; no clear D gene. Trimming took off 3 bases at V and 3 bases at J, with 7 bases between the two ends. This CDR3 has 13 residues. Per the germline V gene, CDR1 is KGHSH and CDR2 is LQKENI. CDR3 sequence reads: CASSPQETDTQYF. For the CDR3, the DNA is TGTGCCAGCTCACCTCAAGAAACAGATACGCAGTATTTT.

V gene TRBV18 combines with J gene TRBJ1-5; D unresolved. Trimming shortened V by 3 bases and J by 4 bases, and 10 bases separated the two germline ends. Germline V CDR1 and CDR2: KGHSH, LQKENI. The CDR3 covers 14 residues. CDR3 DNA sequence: TGTGCCAGCTCACCGCGGAAGGGTAATCAGCCCCAGCATTTT. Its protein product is CASSPRKGNQPQHF.

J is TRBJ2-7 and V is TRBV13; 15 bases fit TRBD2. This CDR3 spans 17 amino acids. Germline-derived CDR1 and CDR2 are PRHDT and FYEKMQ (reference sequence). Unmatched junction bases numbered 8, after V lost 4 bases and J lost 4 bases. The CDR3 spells CASSSPGLAGGVYEQYF. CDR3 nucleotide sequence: TGTGCCAGCAGCTCTCCGGGACTAGCGGGAGGTGTGTACGAGCAGTACTTC.

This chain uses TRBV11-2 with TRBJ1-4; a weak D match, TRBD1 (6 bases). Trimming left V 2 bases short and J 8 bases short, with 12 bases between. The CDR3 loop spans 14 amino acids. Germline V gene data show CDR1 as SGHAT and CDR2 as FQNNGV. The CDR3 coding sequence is TGTGCCAGCAGCTTACCAGGGGCTGGAGAAAAACTGTTTTTT. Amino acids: CASSLPGAGEKLFF.

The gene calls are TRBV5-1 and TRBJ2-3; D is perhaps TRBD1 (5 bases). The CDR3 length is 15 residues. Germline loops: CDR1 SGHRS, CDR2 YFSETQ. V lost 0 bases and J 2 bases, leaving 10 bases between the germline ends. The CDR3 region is CASSLGDRHTDTQYF. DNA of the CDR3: TGCGCCAGCAGCTTGGGTGACAGACACACAGATACGCAGTATTTT.

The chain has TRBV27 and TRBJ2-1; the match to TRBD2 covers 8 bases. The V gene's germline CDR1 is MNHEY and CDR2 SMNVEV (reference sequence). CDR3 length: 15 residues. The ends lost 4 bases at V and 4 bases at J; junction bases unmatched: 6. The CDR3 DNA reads TGTGCCAGCAGTTCCGCGGGAGGCGGTTACAATGAGCAGTTCTTC. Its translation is CASSSAGGGYNEQFF.

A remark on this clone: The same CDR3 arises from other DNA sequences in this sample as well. For the CDR3, the DNA is TGTGCCAGCAGGAGGGGGGGTACCACAGATACGCAGTATTTT. Amino acid sequence: CASRRGGTTDTQYF. The chain carries TRBV27 and TRBJ2-3, with D possibly matching TRBD2 (7 bases). The V end lost 6 bases, the J end lost 2 bases, and 12 bases lay between the germline ends. CDR3 length: 14 amino acids. Looked up from germline, CDR1 is MNHEY and CDR2 is SMNVEV (reference sequence).

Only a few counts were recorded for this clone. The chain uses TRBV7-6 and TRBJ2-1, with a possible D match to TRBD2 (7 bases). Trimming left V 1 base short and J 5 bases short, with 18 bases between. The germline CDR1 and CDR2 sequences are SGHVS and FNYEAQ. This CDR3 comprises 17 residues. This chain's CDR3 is CASSLEMGGRRDNEQFF. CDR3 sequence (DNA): TGTGCCAGCAGCTTAGAGATGGGGGGGCGCCGGGACAATGAGCAGTTCTTC.

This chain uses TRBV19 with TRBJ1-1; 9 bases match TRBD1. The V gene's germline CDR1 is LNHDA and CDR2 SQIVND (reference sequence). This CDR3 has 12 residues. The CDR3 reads CATGGGRWKAFF. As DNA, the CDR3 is TGTGCTACAGGGGGCGGCAGATGGAAAGCTTTCTTT.

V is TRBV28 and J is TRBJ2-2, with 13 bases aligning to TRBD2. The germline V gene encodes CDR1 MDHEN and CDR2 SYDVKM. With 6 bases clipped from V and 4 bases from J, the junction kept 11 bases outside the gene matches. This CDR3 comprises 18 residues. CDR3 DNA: TGTGCCAGCAGCCCGGGACTAGCGGGATGGACGGGCACCGGGGAGCTGTTTTTT. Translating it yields CASSPGLAGWTGTGELFF.

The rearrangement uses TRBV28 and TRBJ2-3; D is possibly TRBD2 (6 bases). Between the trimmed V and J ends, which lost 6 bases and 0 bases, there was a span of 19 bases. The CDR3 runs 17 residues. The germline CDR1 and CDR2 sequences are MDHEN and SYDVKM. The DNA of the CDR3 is TGTGCCAGCAGCCCATTCTTAGCGGATCCAAGCACAGATACGCAGTATTTT. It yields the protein CASSPFLADPSTDTQYF.

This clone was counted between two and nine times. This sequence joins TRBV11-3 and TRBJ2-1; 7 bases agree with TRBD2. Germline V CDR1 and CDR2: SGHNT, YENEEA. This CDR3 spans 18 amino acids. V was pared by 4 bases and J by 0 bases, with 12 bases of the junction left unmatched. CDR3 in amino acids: CASSSGGYGTISYNEQFF. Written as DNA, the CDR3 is TGTGCCAGCAGCTCCGGGGGGTACGGGACGATCTCCTACAATGAGCAGTTCTTC.

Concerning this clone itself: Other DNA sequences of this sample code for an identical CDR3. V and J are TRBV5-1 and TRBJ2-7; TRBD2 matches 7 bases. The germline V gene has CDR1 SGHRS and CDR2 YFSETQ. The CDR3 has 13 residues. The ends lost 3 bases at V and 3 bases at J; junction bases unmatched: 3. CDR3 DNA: TGCGCCAGCAGCTCTAGCGGAGACTACGAGCAGTACTTC. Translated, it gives CASSSSGDYEQYF. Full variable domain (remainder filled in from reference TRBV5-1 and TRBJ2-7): KAGVTQTPRYLIKTRGQQVTLSCSPISGHRSVSWYQQTPGQGLQFLFEYFSETQRNKGNFPGRFSGRQFSNSRSEMNVSTLELGDSALYLCASSSSGDYEQYFGPGTRLTVT.

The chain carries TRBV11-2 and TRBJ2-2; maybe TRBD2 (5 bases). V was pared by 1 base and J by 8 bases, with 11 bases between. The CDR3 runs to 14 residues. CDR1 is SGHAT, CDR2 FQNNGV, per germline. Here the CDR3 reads CASSLVVEAGELFF. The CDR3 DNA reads TGTGCCAGCAGCTTAGTTGTGGAGGCTGGGGAGCTGTTTTTT.

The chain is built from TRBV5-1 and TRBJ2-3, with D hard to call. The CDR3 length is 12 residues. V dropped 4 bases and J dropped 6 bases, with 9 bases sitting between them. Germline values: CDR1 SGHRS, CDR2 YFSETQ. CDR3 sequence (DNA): TGCGCCAGCAGCGAAAGACTGGATACGCAGTATTTT. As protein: CASSERLDTQYF. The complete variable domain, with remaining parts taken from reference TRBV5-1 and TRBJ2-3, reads KAGVTQTPRYLIKTRGQQVTLSCSPISGHRSVSWYQQTPGQGLQFLFEYFSETQRNKGNFPGRFSGRQFSNSRSEMNVSTLELGDSALYLCASSERLDTQYFGPGTRLTVL.

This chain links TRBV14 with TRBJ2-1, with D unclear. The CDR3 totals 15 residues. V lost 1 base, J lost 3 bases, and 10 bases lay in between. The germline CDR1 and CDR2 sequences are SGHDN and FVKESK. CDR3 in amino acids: CASSQGPFDYNEQFF. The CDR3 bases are TGTGCCAGCAGCCAAGGACCCTTTGACTACAATGAGCAGTTCTTC. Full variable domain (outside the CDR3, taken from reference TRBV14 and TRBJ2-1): EAGVTQFPSHSVIEKGQTVTLRCDPISGHDNLYWYRRVMGKEIKFLLHFVKESKQDESGMPNNRFLAERTGGTYSTLKVQPAELEDSGVYFCASSQGPFDYNEQFFGPGTRLTVL.

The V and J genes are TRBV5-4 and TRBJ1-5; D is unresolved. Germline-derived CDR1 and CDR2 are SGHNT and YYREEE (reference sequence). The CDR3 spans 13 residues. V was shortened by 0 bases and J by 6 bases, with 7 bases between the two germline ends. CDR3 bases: TGTGCCAGCAGCTTGGCGATAGGTCAGCCCCAGCATTTT. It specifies CASSLAIGQPQHF.

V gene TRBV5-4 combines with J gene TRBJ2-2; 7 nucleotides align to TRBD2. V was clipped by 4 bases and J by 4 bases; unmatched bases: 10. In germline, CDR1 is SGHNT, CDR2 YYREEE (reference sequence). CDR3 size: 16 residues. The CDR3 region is CASSPLPAGTTGELFF. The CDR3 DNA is TGTGCCAGCAGCCCTCTTCCAGCGGGAACCACCGGGGAGCTGTTTTTT.